The 18 T cell receptor beta chains reported below all come from one sample, sequenced in a study of blood T cell repertoires in COVID-19. Clones were read by immunoSEQ multiplex PCR, and TCRdb kept only the in-frame ones, dropping some. The data contain some 200,000 clones, around 82% of them seen just once; the ten biggest clones take up about 2.7%. Sequencing was done on a sample of peripheral blood. Receptor source: a human donor with acute or convalescent COVID-19. The donor label of this sample is uncertain.

This chain links TRBV7-9 with TRBJ1-3; TRBD1 matches at 8 bases. Germline V CDR1 and CDR2: SEHNR, FQNEAQ (reference sequence). The CDR3 length is 14 residues. V gave up 5 bases and J gave up 2 bases; unmatched junction bases: 2. CDR3 amino acids: CASSPTGAGNTIYF. In DNA, the CDR3 is TGTGCCAGCAGCCCGACAGGGGCTGGAAACACCATATATTTT. Combining the CDR3 with reference TRBV7-9 and TRBJ1-3 gives the whole variable domain DTGVSQNPRHKITKRGQNVTFRCDPISEHNRLYWYRQTLGQGPEFLTYFQNEAQLEKSRLLSDRFSAERPKGSFSTLEIQRTEQGDSAMYLCASSPTGAGNTIYFGEGSWLTVV.

This clone was counted once. The rearrangement uses TRBV5-8 and TRBJ1-2, with 8 nucleotides matching TRBD1. V lost 3 bases to trimming and J lost 2 bases; unmatched junction nucleotides: 3. CDR3 length equals 14 residues. Germline lookup yields CDR1 SGHTS and CDR2 YDEGEE. The CDR3 reads CASSYGTGNYGYTF. The CDR3 DNA reads as TGTGCCAGCAGCTATGGGACAGGCAACTATGGCTACACCTTC.

The chain links TRBV2 to TRBJ1-4; D is uncertain. Trimming stripped 0 bases from V and 8 bases from J, with 4 bases between. The CDR3 covers 12 residues. Germline V gene data show CDR1 as SNHLY and CDR2 as FYNNEI. DNA for the CDR3: TGTGCCAGCAGTGAAGCCCGGGAAAAACTGTTTTTT. Encoded protein: CASSEAREKLFF.

The rearrangement joins TRBV5-6 to TRBJ2-7; TRBD1 is a possible D gene (5 bases). The germline V gene encodes CDR1 SGHDT and CDR2 YYEEEE. Trimming removed 4 bases at V and 4 bases at J, with 15 bases between. CDR3 length: 14 amino acids. The CDR3 protein is CASSGRQYSYEQYF. The CDR3 nucleotides are TGTGCCAGCAGCGGACGACAGTACTCTTACGAGCAGTACTTC.

The genes are TRBV27 and TRBJ2-4; D is perhaps TRBD1 (5 bases). In germline, CDR1 is MNHEY, CDR2 SMNVEV (reference sequence). The CDR3 loop spans 15 amino acids. V lost 8 bases to trimming and J lost 0 bases, with 14 bases between them. Written as DNA, the CDR3 is TGTGCCAGCCCTAACGCCCAGGGAGCCAAAAACATTCAGTACTTC. Amino acid sequence: CASPNAQGAKNIQYF.

The V call is TRBV10-1, the J call TRBJ2-1; 12 bases fit TRBD2. The germline gives CDR1 WNHNN, CDR2 SYGVQD (reference sequence). This CDR3 comprises 14 residues. V was clipped by 8 bases and J by 6 bases; unmatched bases: 5. The CDR3 loop reads CASGPSGGANEQFF. CDR3 DNA sequence: TGCGCCAGCGGACCTAGCGGGGGGGCCAATGAGCAGTTCTTC.

The chain recombines TRBV30 with TRBJ1-3; D ambiguous. Germline V gene data show CDR1 as GTSNPN and CDR2 as SVGIG (reference sequence). Trimming left V 4 bases short and J 0 bases short, with 10 bases between. The CDR3 has 14 amino acids. DNA for the CDR3: TGTGCCTGGAACCTACAGAGCTCTGGAAACACCATATATTTT. It is translated as CAWNLQSSGNTIYF.

The sample holds one count of this clone. The chain has TRBV10-3 and TRBJ2-3; tentative D call: TRBD1 (6 bases). The CDR3 contains 16 residues. Trimming shortened V by 3 bases and J by 0 bases, and 13 bases separated the two germline ends. Germline V gives CDR1 ENHRY, CDR2 SYGVKD. This CDR3 reads CAISDPSDSSTDTQYF. The CDR3 bases are TGTGCCATCAGTGACCCATCGGACAGCAGCACAGATACGCAGTATTTT.

This rearrangement joins TRBV5-1 to TRBJ2-5; tentative D call: TRBD2 (6 bases). CDR1 and CDR2 from the germline V gene are SGHRS and YFSETQ. Deletions cut 4 bases from V and 0 bases from J, with 10 bases between. This CDR3 region has 14 residues. DNA of the CDR3: TGCGCCAGCAGCGCCCGGGACTACCAAGAGACCCAGTACTTC. It yields the protein CASSARDYQETQYF.

This chain links TRBV7-3 with TRBJ2-3; 8 bases fit TRBD2. This CDR3 is 17 amino acids long. V dropped 0 bases and J dropped 1; count of bases not matched to a gene: 6. From germline, CDR1 is SGHTA and CDR2 FQGTGA. For the CDR3, the DNA is TGTGCCAGCAGCTTAACGTCTGCGGGGGGCCGCACAGATACGCAGTATTTT. Encoded protein: CASSLTSAGGRTDTQYF.

The chain joins TRBV7-2 to TRBJ2-5; possible D gene TRBD1, 6 bases. With 5 bases removed from V and 4 bases from J, the gap between germline ends came to 17 bases. Germline CDR1 is SGHTA and CDR2 is FQGNSA. This CDR3 comprises 15 residues. CDR3 sequence (DNA): TGTGCCAGCAGCCCTGGGGGCGCCCGGACAGAGACCCAGTACTTC. Translated: CASSPGGARTETQYF. Complete variable domain (other parts from reference TRBV7-2 and TRBJ2-5): GAGVSQSPSNKVTEKGKDVELRCDPISGHTALYWYRQSLGQGLEFLIYFQGNSAPDKSGLPSDRFSAERTGGSVSTLTIQRTQQEDSAVYLCASSPGGARTETQYFGPGTRLLVL.

This clone was seen only once. DNA for the CDR3: TGCAGTGCTAGTTCCGGGAAGGGAGATACGCAGTATTTT. As protein: CSASSGKGDTQYF. V gene TRBV20-1 combines with J gene TRBJ2-3, with D possibly TRBD2 on 5 matching bases. Per the germline V gene, CDR1 is DFQATT and CDR2 is SNEGSKA (reference sequence). The CDR3 covers 13 residues. Trimming stripped 3 bases from V and 5 bases from J, with 12 bases between.

The chain has TRBV11-2 and TRBJ2-5; D gene uncertain. V lost 0 bases to trimming and J lost 5 bases, with 13 bases between them. Germline CDR1 is SGHAT and CDR2 is FQNNGV. This CDR3 is 15 amino acids long. This CDR3 reads CASSLERHPRETQYF. The DNA of the CDR3 is TGTGCCAGCAGCTTAGAGCGGCACCCAAGGGAGACCCAGTACTTC.

This rearrangement joins TRBV7-2 to TRBJ2-7; 12 bases line up with TRBD2. The CDR3 has 14 residues. The germline CDR1 and CDR2 sequences are SGHTA and FQGNSA. The V gene end was trimmed by 6 bases and the J gene end by 7 bases; junction bases not matched to a gene: 7. This chain's CDR3 is CASSATSGRGEQYF. The CDR3 coding sequence is TGTGCCAGCAGTGCGACTAGCGGGAGAGGTGAGCAGTACTTC.

The table lists this clone with a few counts. The chain uses TRBV5-1 and TRBJ1-3, with D unresolved. V was trimmed by 0 bases and J by 0 bases, leaving 10 bases between them. Germline V lookup: CDR1 SGHRS, CDR2 YFSETQ. The CDR3 sequence is 16 residues long. CDR3 coding DNA: TGCGCCAGCAGCTTGGAATGGGCCAGCTCTGGAAACACCATATATTTT. Protein sequence: CASSLEWASSGNTIYF.

This clone was observed a few times. The chain is built from TRBV7-3 and TRBJ2-7, with a tentative D call TRBD1 (6 bases). V was trimmed by 5 bases and J by 4 bases, leaving 12 bases between them. Germline assignment: CDR1 SGHTA and CDR2 FQGTGA. CDR3 length: 13 residues. The CDR3 sequence: CASSRDKVYEQYF. Written as DNA, the CDR3 is TGTGCCAGCAGCCGGGACAAAGTTTACGAGCAGTACTTC.

The rearrangement joins TRBV10-3 to TRBJ2-3; 10 nucleotides match TRBD2. The length of the CDR3 is 14 residues. With V trimmed by 2 bases and J by 8 bases, 4 bases remained unmatched. Germline V gene sequence: CDR1 ENHRY, CDR2 SYGVKD. The CDR3 bases are TGTGCCATCAGTGAGGAAGCTAGCGGGGGTACGCAGTATTTT. Translated, it gives CAISEEASGGTQYF.

The rearrangement links TRBV5-1 to TRBJ2-5, with D perhaps TRBD1 (6 bases). V lost 4 bases and J lost 5, with 12 bases in between. CDR3 size: 13 residues. Germline V gene sequence: CDR1 SGHRS, CDR2 YFSETQ. In DNA form, the CDR3 reads TGCGCCAGCAGCGTTGCAGGGGCGGAGACCCAGTACTTC. Translation gives CASSVAGAETQYF.